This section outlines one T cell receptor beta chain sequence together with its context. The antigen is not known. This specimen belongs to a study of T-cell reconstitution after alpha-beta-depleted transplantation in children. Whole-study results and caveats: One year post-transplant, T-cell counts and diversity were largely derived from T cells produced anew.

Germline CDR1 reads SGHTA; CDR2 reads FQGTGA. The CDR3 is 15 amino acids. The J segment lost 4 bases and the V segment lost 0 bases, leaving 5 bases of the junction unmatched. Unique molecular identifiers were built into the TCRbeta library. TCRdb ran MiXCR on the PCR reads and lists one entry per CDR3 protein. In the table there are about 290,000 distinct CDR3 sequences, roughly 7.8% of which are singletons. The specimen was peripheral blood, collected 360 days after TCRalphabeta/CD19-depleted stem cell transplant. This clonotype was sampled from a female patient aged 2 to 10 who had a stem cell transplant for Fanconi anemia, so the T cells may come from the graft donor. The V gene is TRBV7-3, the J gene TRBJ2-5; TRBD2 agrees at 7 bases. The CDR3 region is CASSLTGGRGETQYF. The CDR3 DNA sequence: TGTGCCAGCAGCTTAACCGGAGGGAGGGGAGAGACCCAGTACTTC. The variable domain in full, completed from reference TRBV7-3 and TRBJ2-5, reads GAGVSQTPSNKVTEKGKYVELRCDPISGHTALYWYRQSLGQGPEFLIYFQGTGAADDSGLPNDRFFAVRPEGSVSTLKIQRTERGDSAVYLCASSLTGGRGETQYFGPGTRLLVL.